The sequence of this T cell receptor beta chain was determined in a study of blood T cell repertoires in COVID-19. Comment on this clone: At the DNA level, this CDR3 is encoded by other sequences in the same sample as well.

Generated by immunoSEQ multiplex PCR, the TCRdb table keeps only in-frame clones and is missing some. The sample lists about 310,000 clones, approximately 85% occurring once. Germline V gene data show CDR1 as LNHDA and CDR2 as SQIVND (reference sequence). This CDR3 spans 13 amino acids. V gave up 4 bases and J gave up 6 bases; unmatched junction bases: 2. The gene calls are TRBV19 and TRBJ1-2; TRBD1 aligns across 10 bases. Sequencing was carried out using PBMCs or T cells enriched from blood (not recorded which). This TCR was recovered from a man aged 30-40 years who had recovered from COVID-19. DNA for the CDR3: TGTGCCAGTAGTACGACAGGGGGCGATGGCTACACCTTC. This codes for CASSTTGGDGYTF.